The rows below give T cell receptor beta chains drawn from one sample of a study of blood T cell repertoires in COVID-19. Sequencing used immunoSEQ multiplex PCR; TCRdb keeps in-frame clones, though not all of them. The sample yields roughly 390,000 clones, approximately 89% seen once. The sample taken for sequencing was peripheral blood. Receptors originate from a woman aged 25-40 years with COVID-19, enrolled during active disease. Each CDR3 is given with its conserved first and last residue. Fields, in order: CDR3 DNA, CDR3 protein, V gene, J gene, D gene, clone size. D genes are given only for firm matches. Size tells how often a clone was seen (once, few, many) or the class of an expanded clone, and some rows leave it out.

cdr3_nt: TGTGCCAGCAGTGAATGGGGGGTCTATAATTCACCCCTCCACTTT
cdr3_aa: CASSEWGVYNSPLHF
v_call: TRBV2
j_call: TRBJ1-6
d_call: NA
clone_size: NA

cdr3_nt: TGTGCCAGTAGTATACAGGGACTCCAAGAGACCCAGTACTTC
cdr3_aa: CASSIQGLQETQYF
v_call: TRBV19
j_call: TRBJ2-5
d_call: NA
clone_size: NA

cdr3_nt: TGCGCCAGCAGCCAAGTGGAGAGGTCCTACAATGAGCAGTTCTTC
cdr3_aa: CASSQVERSYNEQFF
v_call: TRBV4-1
j_call: TRBJ2-1
d_call: NA
clone_size: NA

cdr3_nt: TGTGCCAGCAGCCGGGTCTACACTGAAGCTTTCTTT
cdr3_aa: CASSRVYTEAFF
v_call: TRBV7-2
j_call: TRBJ1-1
d_call: NA
clone_size: NA

cdr3_nt: TGTGCCAGCGGACTAGGGGAAAGCAATCAGCCCCAGCATTTT
cdr3_aa: CASGLGESNQPQHF
v_call: TRBV27
j_call: TRBJ1-5
d_call: NA
clone_size: NA

cdr3_nt: TGTGCCACCAGTCTTAGCCCGACGGAGACCCAGTACTTC
cdr3_aa: CATSLSPTETQYF
v_call: TRBV24-1
j_call: TRBJ2-5
d_call: NA
clone_size: NA

cdr3_nt: TGTGCCAGCAGCGCCTGGGGAGGTTACGCCTACGAGCAGTACTTC
cdr3_aa: CASSAWGGYAYEQYF
v_call: TRBV7-3
j_call: TRBJ2-7
d_call: NA
clone_size: NA

cdr3_nt: TGCGCCAGCAGCCTTAAACGGACATACAGCACAGATACGCAGTATTTT
cdr3_aa: CASSLKRTYSTDTQYF
v_call: TRBV5-1
j_call: TRBJ2-3
d_call: NA
clone_size: NA

cdr3_nt: TGTGCCAGCTCACCCACCGGGACAGGGGGCTTTAGCTATGGCTACACCTTC
cdr3_aa: CASSPTGTGGFSYGYTF
v_call: TRBV18
j_call: TRBJ1-2
d_call: TRBD1
clone_size: NA

cdr3_nt: TGCGCCAGCAGCTCGAGGCCGGGACAGCCCCTCTCTAGCACAGATACGCAGTATTTT
cdr3_aa: CASSSRPGQPLSSTDTQYF
v_call: TRBV5-1
j_call: TRBJ2-3
d_call: TRBD1
clone_size: NA

cdr3_nt: TGTGCCAGCAGCTTACCCAGACAGGGGCCACGGGAGCAGTACTTC
cdr3_aa: CASSLPRQGPREQYF
v_call: TRBV11-2
j_call: TRBJ2-7
d_call: TRBD1
clone_size: NA

cdr3_nt: TGTGCCAGCAGCTCCGGTCTCACTGAAGCTTTCTTT
cdr3_aa: CASSSGLTEAFF
v_call: TRBV6-5
j_call: TRBJ1-1
d_call: NA
clone_size: once

cdr3_nt: TGTGCCGGACTCTATTCCTCTCCCTCCTACGAGCAGTACTTC
cdr3_aa: CAGLYSSPSYEQYF
v_call: TRBV30
j_call: TRBJ2-7
d_call: NA
clone_size: once

cdr3_nt: TGCAGCGTTGGCGGTTTCTACGAGCAGTACTTC
cdr3_aa: CSVGGFYEQYF
v_call: TRBV29-1
j_call: TRBJ2-7
d_call: NA
clone_size: many

cdr3_nt: TGCGCCAGCAGCCAAGGACGCGGACAAAGCAATCAGCCCCAGCATTTT
cdr3_aa: CASSQGRGQSNQPQHF
v_call: TRBV4-1
j_call: TRBJ1-5
d_call: NA
clone_size: NA

cdr3_nt: TGTGCCAGCAGCTTAGAGGGGGATAGCAATCAGCCCCAGCATTTT
cdr3_aa: CASSLEGDSNQPQHF
v_call: TRBV7-8
j_call: TRBJ1-5
d_call: NA
clone_size: NA

cdr3_nt: TGTGCCAGCAGTGAAGCGCTTGCGGGACAGGGGAACACCGGGGAGCTGTTTTTT
cdr3_aa: CASSEALAGQGNTGELFF
v_call: TRBV2
j_call: TRBJ2-2
d_call: TRBD1
clone_size: NA

cdr3_nt: TGTGCCAGCAGCACCCCGCAGGGATGGGCCGGGGAGCTGTTTTTT
cdr3_aa: CASSTPQGWAGELFF
v_call: TRBV7-8
j_call: TRBJ2-2
d_call: NA
clone_size: once

cdr3_nt: TGTGCCAGCAGCCAACTACGCAGCAATCAGCCCCAGCATTTT
cdr3_aa: CASSQLRSNQPQHF
v_call: TRBV3-1/TRBV3-2
j_call: TRBJ1-5
d_call: NA
clone_size: once

cdr3_nt: TGTGCCAGCAGTGGGGACATAAACTATGGCTACACCTTC
cdr3_aa: CASSGDINYGYTF
v_call: TRBV12-3/TRBV12-4
j_call: TRBJ1-2
d_call: NA
clone_size: NA

cdr3_nt: TGTGCCAGCAGCCAAGTGGCTAGCGGTCCCAATGAGCAGTTCTTC
cdr3_aa: CASSQVASGPNEQFF
v_call: TRBV4-2
j_call: TRBJ2-1
d_call: TRBD2
clone_size: NA

cdr3_nt: TGTGCCAGCAGCGCCCCGGTGGGGGCGGGAGTCCCCGGGGAGCTGTTTTTT
cdr3_aa: CASSAPVGAGVPGELFF
v_call: TRBV9
j_call: TRBJ2-2
d_call: NA
clone_size: NA

cdr3_nt: TGTGCCAGCAGCGACGGGACAGGACTAGGCTACGAGCAGTACTTC
cdr3_aa: CASSDGTGLGYEQYF
v_call: TRBV7-2
j_call: TRBJ2-7
d_call: NA
clone_size: once

cdr3_nt: TGTGCCAGCAGCCGACACACTGGGATTCTAGCGGGAGTATCCGATACGCAGTATTTT
cdr3_aa: CASSRHTGILAGVSDTQYF
v_call: TRBV6-2/TRBV6-3
j_call: TRBJ2-3
d_call: TRBD2
clone_size: NA

cdr3_nt: TGTGCCAGCAGTAAAGAAGCGGTTTTCTCCTACAATGAGCAGTTCTTC
cdr3_aa: CASSKEAVFSYNEQFF
v_call: TRBV6-1
j_call: TRBJ2-1
d_call: NA
clone_size: once

cdr3_nt: TGCGCCAGCAGCCAAGAGTCGGGGGGGACCATGAACACTGAAGCTTTCTTT
cdr3_aa: CASSQESGGTMNTEAFF
v_call: TRBV4-3
j_call: TRBJ1-1
d_call: NA
clone_size: NA

cdr3_nt: TGTGCCAGCAGTTACTCTTCTAGACTAGCGGCCTACGAGCAGTACTTC
cdr3_aa: CASSYSSRLAAYEQYF
v_call: TRBV6-6
j_call: TRBJ2-7
d_call: TRBD2
clone_size: NA

cdr3_nt: TGTGCCAGCAGTTCTGGACAGGGGACTACTTCCTCCTACGAGCAGTACTTC
cdr3_aa: CASSSGQGTTSSYEQYF
v_call: TRBV28
j_call: TRBJ2-7
d_call: TRBD1
clone_size: NA

cdr3_nt: TGTGCCAGCAGCAAGGACAGCCTCTATGGCTACACCTTC
cdr3_aa: CASSKDSLYGYTF
v_call: TRBV5-4
j_call: TRBJ1-2
d_call: NA
clone_size: NA